These 29 T cell receptor beta chains were all obtained from the same sample, sequenced in a study of T cell responses to AZD1222 COVID-19 vaccine. The table came from immunoSEQ multiplex PCR; TCRdb's copy has only in-frame clones and leaves some out. The table records 120,000 to 150,000 clones, 88% of them present only once. The material was peripheral blood, obtained on day 0 of AZD1222 vaccination. These receptors all stem from an adult in good health.

The V call is TRBV9, the J call TRBJ2-1; TRBD2 might be the D (6 bases). Germline V CDR1 and CDR2: SGDLS, YYNGEE. The CDR3 consists of 15 residues. V was cut by 0 bases and J by 3 bases, with 10 bases left in between. CDR3 coding DNA: TGTGCCAGCAGCGTAGAGGACTACAGCTACAATGAGCAGTTCTTC. Translated, it gives CASSVEDYSYNEQFF.

With regard to this clone: Other nucleotide sequences in the sample specify the same CDR3. V and J are TRBV6-5 and TRBJ1-1; no reliable D call. Trimming stripped 0 bases from V and 1 base from J, with 6 bases between. The CDR3 runs to 14 residues. The germline gives CDR1 MNHEY, CDR2 SVGAGI. The chain's CDR3 is CASSYSRGNTEAFF. The DNA of the CDR3 is TGTGCCAGCAGTTACTCTCGGGGGAACACTGAAGCTTTCTTT.

V gene TRBV21-1 combines with J gene TRBJ1-2; TRBD1 was called by the table and not checked on the DNA. TRBV21-1 is a known pseudogene. This CDR3 comprises 15 residues. The CDR3 region has the DNA TGTGCCAGCAGCAAGAGACAGCCTACTAACTATGGCTACACCTTC. This gives the protein CASSKRQPTNYGYTF.

There are a few counts of this clone. The rearrangement joins TRBV6-5 to TRBJ1-5; D is perhaps TRBD1 (6 bases). The CDR3 consists of 14 residues. Germline CDR1 MNHEY, CDR2 SVGAGI. V was cut by 4 bases and J by 4 bases, with 11 bases left in between. CDR3 sequence: CASSLDSWNQPQHF. CDR3 coding DNA: TGTGCCAGCAGTTTGGACAGCTGGAATCAGCCCCAGCATTTT.

This chain connects TRBV15 to TRBJ2-5; 11 nucleotides agree with TRBD2. Germline CDR1 is LNHNV and CDR2 is YYDKDF (reference sequence). The CDR3 has 16 residues. J gave up 5 bases and V 3 bases, and 8 bases lay outside the gene matches. CDR3 amino acids: CATSSFTSGGWETQYF. The CDR3 coding sequence is TGTGCCACCAGCAGCTTCACTAGCGGGGGTTGGGAGACCCAGTACTTC.

This chain uses TRBV6-2 or TRBV6-3 with TRBJ2-1, with TRBD1 as a possible D gene (6 bases). Trimming cost V 6 bases and J 4 bases, with 19 bases left between them. Looked up from germline, CDR1 is MNHEY and CDR2 is SVGEGT. The CDR3 totals 16 residues. In DNA form, the CDR3 reads TGTGCCAGCAGCATTACCATGAGGGGGAGTTACAATGAGCAGTTCTTC. This translates into CASSITMRGSYNEQFF.

The sample holds one count of this clone. CDR3 protein: CASSQVVGGSNYGYTF. In DNA, the CDR3 is TGCGCCAGCAGCCAAGTAGTTGGGGGGTCTAACTATGGCTACACCTTC. The J gene is TRBJ1-2, the V gene TRBV4-3, with D tentatively TRBD1 (5 bases). The CDR3 totals 16 residues. Germline-derived CDR1 and CDR2 are LGHNA and YSLEER. Trimming pared 1 base from V and 0 bases from J, leaving 12 bases between.

The chain has TRBV9 and TRBJ2-5, with TRBD2 matching 9 bases. After removal of 0 bases from V and 2 bases from J, the junction contained 2 bases not matched to a gene. Looked up from germline, CDR1 is SGDLS and CDR2 is YYNGEE. The length of the CDR3 is 15 residues. The CDR3 loop reads CASSVATSGQETQYF. In nucleotides, the CDR3 is TGTGCCAGCAGCGTAGCGACTAGCGGACAAGAGACCCAGTACTTC.

The genes are TRBV11-2 and TRBJ1-1; D gene ambiguous. Looked up from germline, CDR1 is SGHAT and CDR2 is FQNNGV. Trimming removed 3 bases at V and 2 bases at J, with 16 bases between. The CDR3 extends over 16 amino acids. The chain's CDR3 is CASSFGYSLGNTEAFF. In DNA form, the CDR3 reads TGTGCCAGCAGCTTTGGATACAGCCTGGGCAACACTGAAGCTTTCTTT.

The V call is TRBV10-1, the J call TRBJ1-6, with 7 bases aligning to TRBD1. CDR3 length: 13 amino acids. The V gene's germline CDR1 is WNHNN and CDR2 SYGVQD (reference sequence). V gave up 9 bases and J gave up 8 bases; unmatched junction bases: 7. The CDR3 spells CARSGQADSPLHF. For the CDR3, the DNA is TGCGCCAGGAGCGGACAGGCGGATTCACCCCTCCACTTT.

This chain joins TRBV27 and TRBJ2-3, with TRBD2 matching 9 bases. Germline CDR1 MNHEY, CDR2 SMNVEV (reference sequence). V lost 2 bases and J lost 6; bases outside the gene matches: 12. The CDR3 is 17 residues long. The CDR3 here is CASSLMASGVPGDTQYF. The CDR3 DNA is TGTGCCAGCAGTTTAATGGCTAGCGGGGTGCCGGGGGATACGCAGTATTTT.

The chain couples TRBV9 to TRBJ2-3, with D tentatively TRBD2 (7 bases). V was clipped by 0 bases and J by 0 bases, with 14 bases between them. CDR1 and CDR2 from the germline V gene are SGDLS and YYNGEE. The CDR3 totals 17 residues. The CDR3 DNA sequence: TGTGCCAGCAGCGTAGTGGGGGGGGCCCCTAGCACAGATACGCAGTATTTT. As protein: CASSVVGGAPSTDTQYF.

This clone was picked up one time. The chain carries TRBV18 and TRBJ2-7, with 7 positions matching TRBD1. The CDR3 sequence is 16 residues long. In germline, CDR1 is KGHSH, CDR2 LQKENI. V lost 3 bases to trimming and J lost 3 bases; unmatched junction nucleotides: 11. The CDR3 bases are TGTGCCAGCTCACCCGAGTACAGGGGTGTAGGCTACGAGCAGTACTTC. Protein sequence: CASSPEYRGVGYEQYF.

The V and J genes are TRBV19 and TRBJ1-3; D is unclear. CDR3 length equals 13 residues. V was trimmed by 6 bases and J by 3 bases, leaving 9 bases between them. The germline V gene has CDR1 LNHDA and CDR2 SQIVND (reference sequence). CDR3 nucleotide sequence: TGTGCCAGTAGCTACCTAAGTGGAAACACCATATATTTT. Amino acids: CASSYLSGNTIYF.

The chain uses TRBV24-1 and TRBJ1-2; D uncertain. There are 14 residues in the CDR3. Germline values: CDR1 KGHDR, CDR2 SFDVKD. V gave up 2 bases and J gave up 5 bases, with 11 bases separating them. The CDR3 is CATSDSRTVYGYTF. The CDR3 coding sequence is TGTGCCACCAGTGATTCGCGGACGGTTTATGGCTACACCTTC.

The genes are TRBV2 and TRBJ1-1; no reliable D call. The CDR3 has 14 residues. Germline lookup yields CDR1 SNHLY and CDR2 FYNNEI. V gave up 4 bases and J gave up 1 base, with 10 bases separating them. The CDR3 loop reads CASSVLWGNTEAFF. For the CDR3, the DNA is TGTGCCAGCAGTGTCCTATGGGGGAACACTGAAGCTTTCTTT.

This clone has only one observation. The gene calls are TRBV7-8 and TRBJ2-7, with D tentatively TRBD1 (6 bases). V lost 5 bases to trimming and J lost 1 base, with 9 bases between them. The CDR3 loop spans 13 amino acids. CDR1 is SGHVS, CDR2 FQNEAQ, per germline. CDR3 residues: CASSPDRSYEQYF. The CDR3, as DNA: TGTGCCAGCAGCCCGGACAGATCCTACGAGCAGTACTTC.

This clone came up once. This chain connects TRBV4-3 to TRBJ1-2; TRBD1 matches 8 bases. Trimming took 4 bases from V and 6 from J; bases not matched to a gene: 7. This CDR3 is 14 amino acids long. CDR1 and CDR2 (germline): LGHNA, YSLEER. The CDR3 region has the DNA TGCGCCAGCAGCCCCTTGGACAGGGAGGATGGCTACACCTTC. Its translation is CASSPLDREDGYTF.

V is TRBV18 and J is TRBJ2-2, with D unresolved. The germline gives CDR1 KGHSH, CDR2 LQKENI. The CDR3 sequence is 14 residues long. Trimming stripped 4 bases from V and 3 bases from J, with 9 bases between. CDR3 in DNA: TGTGCCAGCTCACTAAGGACCTACACCGGGGAGCTGTTTTTT. Its translation is CASSLRTYTGELFF.

J is TRBJ2-3 and V is TRBV25-1; a weak D match, TRBD1 (6 bases). The CDR3 runs to 15 residues. The V end lost 1 base, the J end lost 4 bases, and 12 bases lay between the germline ends. Per germline, CDR1 MGHDK and CDR2 SYGVNS. Written as DNA, the CDR3 is TGTGCCAGCAGTGAATCGGCAAGGGGGTCAGATACGCAGTATTTT. This encodes CASSESARGSDTQYF. Full variable domain (missing parts from reference TRBV25-1 and TRBJ2-3): EADIYQTPRYLVIGTGKKITLECSQTMGHDKMYWYQQDPGMELHLIHYSYGVNSTEKGDLSSESTVSRIRTEHFPLTLESARPSHTSQYLCASSESARGSDTQYFGPGTRLTVL.

This clone was picked up one time. This chain links TRBV18 with TRBJ1-1; weak D call: TRBD1 (6 bases). Germline lookup yields CDR1 KGHSH and CDR2 LQKENI. Trimming took 8 bases from V and 1 from J, leaving 14 bases between them. The CDR3 spans 14 residues. CDR3: CASTEGQRNTEAFF. CDR3 sequence (DNA): TGTGCCAGCACCGAAGGACAGAGGAACACTGAAGCTTTCTTT.

This clone occurred a few times. V and J are TRBV28 and TRBJ2-7, with a weak D call TRBD1 (8 bases). V lost 8 bases to trimming and J lost 0 bases, with 14 bases between them. The CDR3 has 14 residues. Per the germline V gene, CDR1 is MDHEN and CDR2 is SYDVKM. CDR3 nucleotides: TGTGCCAGCCACAGGGGGGGGAGCTCCTACGAGCAGTACTTC. This gives the protein CASHRGGSSYEQYF.

This clone was recorded only once. The V gene is TRBV19, the J gene TRBJ1-2; D is perhaps TRBD1 (5 bases). This CDR3 has 14 amino acids. V shed 5 bases and J shed 3 bases, with 13 bases lying between them. Germline V gene lookup returns CDR1 LNHDA and CDR2 SQIVND (reference sequence). The CDR3 protein is CASSQAGRDYGYTF. CDR3 bases: TGTGCCAGTAGTCAGGCGGGGCGAGACTATGGCTACACCTTC.

The V and J genes are TRBV5-6 and TRBJ2-2; 13 positions match TRBD2. The V and J ends lost 2 bases and 6 bases, in that order; junction bases with no gene match: 1. The CDR3 consists of 15 residues. CDR1 and CDR2 from the germline V gene are SGHDT and YYEEEE. The CDR3 DNA follows: TGTGCCAGCAGCTTCGGACTAGCGGGGGCCGGGGAGCTGTTTTTT. This sequence encodes CASSFGLAGAGELFF.

The chain recombines TRBV28 with TRBJ1-2, with 9 bases that match TRBD1. CDR3 length equals 15 residues. The trim removed 7 bases at V and 3 bases at J, leaving 9 bases unmatched. CDR1 is MDHEN, CDR2 SYDVKM, per germline. The CDR3 region has the DNA TGTGCCAGCACCTCCGGGGGACAGGGTGACTATGGCTACACCTTC. It encodes CASTSGGQGDYGYTF.

This sequence joins TRBV5-1 and TRBJ2-5; 11 bases line up with TRBD1. Germline V lookup: CDR1 SGHRS, CDR2 YFSETQ. The CDR3 contains 16 residues. V was pared by 2 bases and J by 5 bases, with 8 bases of the junction left unmatched. DNA for the CDR3: TGCGCCAGCAGCTTCGGACAGGGGGCCGTCGGGGAGACCCAGTACTTC. As protein: CASSFGQGAVGETQYF.

The chain joins TRBV5-1 to TRBJ2-3; 7 bases are shared with TRBD2. The CDR3 is 15 residues long. Germline V CDR1 and CDR2: SGHRS, YFSETQ. The V gene end was trimmed by 2 bases and the J gene end by 0 bases; junction bases not matched to a gene: 3. CDR3 residues: CASSFSSGSTDTQYF. For the CDR3, the DNA is TGCGCCAGCAGCTTTAGTAGCGGGAGCACAGATACGCAGTATTTT.

This sequence joins TRBV11-1 and TRBJ2-1, with D uncertain. Trimming pared 1 base from V and 5 bases from J, leaving 6 bases between. The CDR3 totals 13 residues. The germline gives CDR1 SGHAT, CDR2 FQDESV (reference sequence). The CDR3 DNA reads TGTGCCAGCAGCTTAGGGGCCAACAATGAGCAGTTCTTC. Protein sequence: CASSLGANNEQFF.

The rearrangement uses TRBV28 and TRBJ2-5; D is possibly TRBD1 (5 bases). CDR3 length equals 14 residues. The ends were cut back, 4 bases at V and 5 bases at J, with 14 bases in the middle. Germline-derived CDR1 and CDR2 are MDHEN and SYDVKM. The CDR3 DNA follows: TGTGCCAGCAGTTGGGGTGGCAGGGTGGAGACCCAGTACTTC. Translated: CASSWGGRVETQYF.